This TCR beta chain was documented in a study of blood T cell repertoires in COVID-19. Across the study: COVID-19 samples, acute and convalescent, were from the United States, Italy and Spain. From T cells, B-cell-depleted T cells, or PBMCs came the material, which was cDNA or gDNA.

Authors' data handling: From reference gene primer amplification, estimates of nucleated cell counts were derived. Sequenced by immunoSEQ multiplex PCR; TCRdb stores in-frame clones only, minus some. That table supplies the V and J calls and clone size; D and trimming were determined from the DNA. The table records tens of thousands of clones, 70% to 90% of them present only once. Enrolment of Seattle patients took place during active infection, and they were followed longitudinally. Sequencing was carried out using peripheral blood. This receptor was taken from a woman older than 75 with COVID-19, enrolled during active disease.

CDR3 residues: CASSPSGSGNTIYF. The CDR3 DNA reads as TGTGCCAGCAGCCCCAGTGGCTCTGGAAACACCATATATTTT. V usage is TRBV6-5 and J usage is TRBJ1-3; no clear D. V lost 6 bases and J 0 bases, leaving 9 bases between the germline ends. This CDR3 contains 14 residues. CDR1 is MNHEY and CDR2 is SVGAGI in the germline V gene.